The source of this T cell receptor beta chain is a study of T-cell memory formation after mild COVID-19. Study-level information: TCR clusters were largely donor specific.

V was shortened by 1 base and J by 7 bases, with 16 bases between the two germline ends. This CDR3 has 15 residues. Looked up from germline, CDR1 is SEHNR and CDR2 is FQNEAQ (reference sequence). TCRdb redid the calling of the 5' RACE reads with MiXCR, one entry per CDR3 protein. The sample carries approximately 480,000 distinct CDR3 sequences, 15% to 20% recorded once. This sequence originates from an adult woman who had mild COVID-19 (a few samples of this study predate the infection). Cell type and time point are not known. Sequencing was performed on PBMCs or a T cell subset sorted from them (not recorded which). The chain combines TRBV7-9 with TRBJ2-5; possible D gene TRBD2, 5 bases. This CDR3 is CASSLEPRTAGTQYF. The CDR3 DNA sequence: TGTGCCAGCAGCTTAGAGCCTAGGACCGCGGGGACCCAGTACTTC.